These T cell receptor beta chains were read from a single sample in a study of cytomegalovirus exposure and HLA in healthy donors. Libraries were prepared by immunoSEQ multiplex PCR; TCRdb keeps only in-frame clonotypes and omits some of them. The sample contains around 170,000 clones, roughly 79% of which appear only once. Material: PBMCs. All receptors derive from a middle-aged woman in good health and CMV-seropositive. The CDR3 runs from the conserved cysteine through the conserved F or W. A D gene is named only where the DNA matches it firmly. Only some rows state a clone size, as once, few, many or a class for expanded clones.

clone_size: .
j_call: TRBJ1-2
cdr3_length: 15
v_call: TRBV5-1
d_call: TRBD1
cdr3_nt: TGCGCCAGCAGCCTGGGGACAGGGGCTAGTGATGGCTACACCTTC
cdr3_aa: CASSLGTGASDGYTF

clone_size: .
j_call: TRBJ1-4
cdr3_length: 14
v_call: TRBV5-1
d_call: .
cdr3_nt: TGCGCCAGCAGCTTGGATTGGGACACCAGAAAACTGTTTTTT
cdr3_aa: CASSLDWDTRKLFF

clone_size: .
j_call: TRBJ2-3
cdr3_length: 13
v_call: TRBV5-5
d_call: .
cdr3_nt: TGTGCCAGCAGCTTGAGTAGCGGCAATACGCAGTATTTT
cdr3_aa: CASSLSSGNTQYF

clone_size: once
j_call: TRBJ2-2
cdr3_length: 16
v_call: TRBV5-6
d_call: TRBD2
cdr3_nt: TGTGCCAGCAGCCGCCTGACTAGCGTGGAGACCGGGGAGCTGTTTTTT
cdr3_aa: CASSRLTSVETGELFF

clone_size: .
j_call: TRBJ2-2
cdr3_length: 11
v_call: TRBV27
d_call: .
cdr3_nt: TGTGCCAGCACCATCACCGGGGAGCTGTTTTTT
cdr3_aa: CASTITGELFF

clone_size: few
j_call: TRBJ2-7
cdr3_length: 14
v_call: TRBV7-2
d_call: TRBD1
cdr3_nt: TGTGCCAGCAGCTTGGGACAGATCCCCTACGAGCAGTACTTC
cdr3_aa: CASSLGQIPYEQYF

clone_size: .
j_call: TRBJ2-7
cdr3_length: 16
v_call: TRBV7-8
d_call: TRBD2
cdr3_nt: TGTGCCAGCAGCTTAGCGAGTGGGACTAGGATGCACGAGCAGTACTTC
cdr3_aa: CASSLASGTRMHEQYF

clone_size: .
j_call: TRBJ2-1
cdr3_length: 15
v_call: TRBV9
d_call: .
cdr3_nt: TGTGCCAGCAGCGTAGCTGGCGGAACGAACAATGAGCAGTTCTTC
cdr3_aa: CASSVAGGTNNEQFF

clone_size: .
j_call: TRBJ2-2
cdr3_length: 14
v_call: TRBV6-1
d_call: .
cdr3_nt: TGTGCCAGCATCGCCCGGGGGGCGCGCGGGGAGCTGTTTTTT
cdr3_aa: CASIARGARGELFF

clone_size: .
j_call: TRBJ1-6
cdr3_length: 15
v_call: TRBV19
d_call: TRBD1
cdr3_nt: TGTGCCAGTAGCCTCACCGGGGACAGGTCTTCACCCCTCCACTTT
cdr3_aa: CASSLTGDRSSPLHF

clone_size: .
j_call: TRBJ2-2
cdr3_length: 14
v_call: TRBV9
d_call: .
cdr3_nt: TGTGCCAGCAGCGCCTCTAGTGGGTCCGGGGAGCTGTTTTTT
cdr3_aa: CASSASSGSGELFF

clone_size: few
j_call: TRBJ2-3
cdr3_length: 16
v_call: TRBV28
d_call: .
cdr3_nt: TGTGCCAGCAGTTTCCGAGCCGCGGACTCCACTATTAGGCAGTATTTT
cdr3_aa: CASSFRAADSTIRQYF

clone_size: .
j_call: TRBJ2-3
cdr3_length: 15
v_call: TRBV6-1
d_call: TRBD1
cdr3_nt: TGTGCCAGCTTAACAGGGGGCGCGGGCACAGATACGCAGTATTTT
cdr3_aa: CASLTGGAGTDTQYF

clone_size: .
j_call: TRBJ1-1
cdr3_length: 12
v_call: TRBV7-3
d_call: .
cdr3_nt: TGTGCCAGCAGCTCCCGGGGCACTGAAGCTTTCTTT
cdr3_aa: CASSSRGTEAFF

clone_size: .
j_call: TRBJ2-4
cdr3_length: 17
v_call: TRBV6-1
d_call: .
cdr3_nt: TGTGCCAGCAGTGAATATCAGGGGATGATAGCCAAAAACAGTCAGTACTTC
cdr3_aa: CASSEYQGMIAKNSQYF

clone_size: .
j_call: TRBJ2-2
cdr3_length: 15
v_call: TRBV19
d_call: .
cdr3_nt: TGTGCCAGTAGTACTATGGCAGGGCCCCCCGGGGAGCTGTTTTTT
cdr3_aa: CASSTMAGPPGELFF

clone_size: .
j_call: TRBJ1-3
cdr3_length: 16
v_call: TRBV11-2
d_call: .
cdr3_nt: TGTGCCAGCAGCTTAGCCCTCGGGGTCTCTGGAAACACCATATATTTT
cdr3_aa: CASSLALGVSGNTIYF

clone_size: .
j_call: TRBJ2-7
cdr3_length: 14
v_call: TRBV18
d_call: .
cdr3_nt: TGTGCCAGCTCACCACCAACTAGTTCCTACGAGCAGTACTTC
cdr3_aa: CASSPPTSSYEQYF

clone_size: .
j_call: TRBJ2-2
cdr3_length: 16
v_call: TRBV5-1
d_call: TRBD2
cdr3_nt: TGCGCCAGCAGCTTGGTGCTAGCGGGGTCCGCCGGGGAGCTGTTTTTT
cdr3_aa: CASSLVLAGSAGELFF

clone_size: .
j_call: TRBJ2-7
cdr3_length: 14
v_call: TRBV28
d_call: .
cdr3_nt: TGTGCCAGCACCCAAGCGGGCGTCTCCTACGAGCAGTACTTC
cdr3_aa: CASTQAGVSYEQYF

clone_size: .
j_call: TRBJ1-2
cdr3_length: 13
v_call: TRBV28
d_call: .
cdr3_nt: TGTGCCAGCTTTGACAGTCCTAACTATGGCTACACCTTC
cdr3_aa: CASFDSPNYGYTF

clone_size: .
j_call: TRBJ2-1
cdr3_length: 12
v_call: TRBV30
d_call: .
cdr3_nt: TGTGCCTGGGTACCCCGGACTACAGAGCAGTTCTTC
cdr3_aa: CAWVPRTTEQFF

clone_size: .
j_call: TRBJ1-4
cdr3_length: 15
v_call: TRBV7-9
d_call: .
cdr3_nt: TGTTCCAGCAGCACAGTGGGCCGGAAAAATGAAAAACTGTTTTTT
cdr3_aa: CSSSTVGRKNEKLFF

clone_size: .
j_call: TRBJ1-1
cdr3_length: 15
v_call: TRBV4-3
d_call: .
cdr3_nt: TGCGCCAGCAGCCAGCAATGGGCAGGGTCGGTTGAAGCTTTCTTT
cdr3_aa: CASSQQWAGSVEAFF

clone_size: .
j_call: TRBJ1-4
cdr3_length: 12
v_call: TRBV29-1
d_call: TRBD1
cdr3_nt: TGCAGCGTTGAAACTGGGACAGGGAGACTGTTTTTT
cdr3_aa: CSVETGTGRLFF

clone_size: .
j_call: TRBJ2-5
cdr3_length: 12
v_call: TRBV11-1
d_call: .
cdr3_nt: TGTGCCAGCAGCTTGGAGGTAGAGACCCAGTACTTC
cdr3_aa: CASSLEVETQYF

clone_size: .
j_call: TRBJ2-1
cdr3_length: 13
v_call: TRBV13
d_call: .
cdr3_nt: TGTGCCAGCAGCATGACAGACTACAATGAGCAGTTCTTC
cdr3_aa: CASSMTDYNEQFF

clone_size: few
j_call: TRBJ2-7
cdr3_length: 12
v_call: TRBV30
d_call: .
cdr3_nt: TGTGCCTCGGACAGAGACACCTACGAGCAGTACTTC
cdr3_aa: CASDRDTYEQYF

clone_size: .
j_call: TRBJ1-3
cdr3_length: 13
v_call: TRBV5-1
d_call: TRBD1
cdr3_nt: TGCGCCAGCAGCTTCGGACAGGGGAACACCATATATTTT
cdr3_aa: CASSFGQGNTIYF

clone_size: .
j_call: TRBJ2-7
cdr3_length: 12
v_call: TRBV6-6
d_call: .
cdr3_nt: TGTGCCAACAATTACGCGCCATACGAGCAGTACTTC
cdr3_aa: CANNYAPYEQYF

clone_size: few
j_call: TRBJ1-3
cdr3_length: 16
v_call: TRBV9
d_call: TRBD1
cdr3_nt: TGTGCCAGCAGCGTAGTCGCAGGGGGCTTTGGAAACACCATATATTTT
cdr3_aa: CASSVVAGGFGNTIYF

clone_size: .
j_call: TRBJ2-2
cdr3_length: 13
v_call: TRBV7-3
d_call: .
cdr3_nt: TGTGCCAGCAGCCCCCCCGGGACCGGGGAGCTGTTTTTT
cdr3_aa: CASSPPGTGELFF

clone_size: .
j_call: TRBJ2-5
cdr3_length: 14
v_call: TRBV7-8
d_call: .
cdr3_nt: TGTGCCAGCAGCCCATTCCAGGGACAAGAGACCCAGTACTTC
cdr3_aa: CASSPFQGQETQYF

clone_size: .
j_call: TRBJ2-1
cdr3_length: 15
v_call: TRBV9
d_call: .
cdr3_nt: TGTGCCAGCAGCGCGGACATCGGCTCCTACAATGAGCAGTTCTTC
cdr3_aa: CASSADIGSYNEQFF

clone_size: .
j_call: TRBJ2-5
cdr3_length: 16
v_call: TRBV7-9
d_call: TRBD2
cdr3_nt: TGTGCCAGCAGCTTAGACCAGCGGGGGCCGCAAGAGACCCAGTACTTC
cdr3_aa: CASSLDQRGPQETQYF

clone_size: .
j_call: TRBJ1-2
cdr3_length: 14
v_call: TRBV7-9
d_call: TRBD1
cdr3_nt: TGTGCCAGCAGCTGGATAGACAGGGGCTATGGCTACACCTTC
cdr3_aa: CASSWIDRGYGYTF

clone_size: .
j_call: TRBJ1-2
cdr3_length: 15
v_call: TRBV6-6
d_call: TRBD1
cdr3_nt: TGTGCCAGCCAGGGGGTGGGGCGGGCTGACTATGGCTACACCTTC
cdr3_aa: CASQGVGRADYGYTF

clone_size: .
j_call: TRBJ1-3
cdr3_length: 15
v_call: TRBV4-3
d_call: .
cdr3_nt: TGCGCCAGCAGCCAAGATATTGGCAGGGGAAACACCATATATTTT
cdr3_aa: CASSQDIGRGNTIYF

clone_size: once
j_call: TRBJ1-5
cdr3_length: 17
v_call: TRBV6-1
d_call: .
cdr3_nt: TGTGCCAGCAGTGCGTTTCTGTTGACAGCCAGCAATCAGCCCCAGCATTTT
cdr3_aa: CASSAFLLTASNQPQHF

clone_size: .
j_call: TRBJ2-1
cdr3_length: 14
v_call: TRBV5-1
d_call: .
cdr3_nt: TGCGCCAGCAGCTTGTTTCCGTTCGGGAATGAGCAGTTCTTC
cdr3_aa: CASSLFPFGNEQFF

clone_size: .
j_call: TRBJ2-1
cdr3_length: 15
v_call: TRBV5-4
d_call: TRBD2
cdr3_nt: TGTGCCAGCAGACTAGCGGGGGGCCCTTACAATGAGCAGTTCTTC
cdr3_aa: CASRLAGGPYNEQFF

clone_size: .
j_call: TRBJ1-3
cdr3_length: 16
v_call: TRBV4-1
d_call: .
cdr3_nt: TGCGCCAGCAGCCAAGATATAAAGGGGTTTGGAAACACCATATATTTT
cdr3_aa: CASSQDIKGFGNTIYF

clone_size: .
j_call: TRBJ1-5
cdr3_length: 12
v_call: TRBV23-1
d_call: TRBD1
cdr3_nt: TGTGTAGGACAGGGCGAGTATCAGCCCCAGCATTTT
cdr3_aa: CVGQGEYQPQHF

clone_size: .
j_call: TRBJ2-4
cdr3_length: 18
v_call: TRBV7-8
d_call: .
cdr3_nt: TGTGCCAGCAGCTTAAAGTCAGCAGGGGCCCGTGTGTCCGACAGTCAGTACTTC
cdr3_aa: CASSLKSAGARVSDSQYF

clone_size: .
j_call: TRBJ1-1
cdr3_length: 16
v_call: TRBV5-4
d_call: TRBD1
cdr3_nt: TGTGCCAGCAGCACCTGGACAGGGGTATTGAACACTGAAGCTTTCTTT
cdr3_aa: CASSTWTGVLNTEAFF

clone_size: .
j_call: TRBJ2-5
cdr3_length: 14
v_call: TRBV2
d_call: TRBD2
cdr3_nt: TGTGCCAGCAGTGCCGGACTAGCGGAAGAGACCCAGTACTTC
cdr3_aa: CASSAGLAEETQYF

clone_size: .
j_call: TRBJ2-2
cdr3_length: 15
v_call: TRBV19
d_call: .
cdr3_nt: TGTGCCAGTAGTGACAGGACATTTAACACCGGGGAGCTGTTTTTT
cdr3_aa: CASSDRTFNTGELFF

clone_size: .
j_call: TRBJ2-7
cdr3_length: 15
v_call: TRBV30
d_call: .
cdr3_nt: TGTGCCTGGAGCCGAACGGGATGGGTAGATTACGAGCAGTACTTC
cdr3_aa: CAWSRTGWVDYEQYF

clone_size: .
j_call: TRBJ1-4
cdr3_length: 16
v_call: TRBV29-1
d_call: .
cdr3_nt: TGCAGCGCTGCCCTTCCGGTGAGCGCGACTAATGAAAAACTGTTTTTT
cdr3_aa: CSAALPVSATNEKLFF

clone_size: .
j_call: TRBJ1-2
cdr3_length: 15
v_call: TRBV6-5
d_call: TRBD1
cdr3_nt: TGTGCCAGCAGTCTCCGGACAGGGGTCATCTATGGCTACACCTTC
cdr3_aa: CASSLRTGVIYGYTF

clone_size: once
j_call: TRBJ2-7
cdr3_length: 14
v_call: TRBV5-4
d_call: TRBD1
cdr3_nt: TGTGCCAGCAGGTTATTCGGACAGGGCTACGAGCAGTACTTC
cdr3_aa: CASRLFGQGYEQYF

clone_size: .
j_call: TRBJ1-4
cdr3_length: 16
v_call: TRBV15
d_call: TRBD1
cdr3_nt: TGTGCCACCAGCCGGGACAGGGGGTCAACTAATGAAAAACTGTTTTTT
cdr3_aa: CATSRDRGSTNEKLFF

clone_size: .
j_call: TRBJ2-5
cdr3_length: 12
v_call: TRBV11-1
d_call: .
cdr3_nt: TGTGCCAGCAGCTTTAGGGCGGGGACCCAGTACTTC
cdr3_aa: CASSFRAGTQYF

clone_size: .
j_call: TRBJ1-2
cdr3_length: 12
v_call: TRBV6-6
d_call: .
cdr3_nt: TGTGCCAGCTTTGAGGAACTCTATGGCTACACCTTC
cdr3_aa: CASFEELYGYTF

clone_size: .
j_call: TRBJ2-7
cdr3_length: 14
v_call: TRBV5-1
d_call: .
cdr3_nt: TGCGCCAGCAGGGAGGATCCCACCACCTACGAGCAGTACTTC
cdr3_aa: CASREDPTTYEQYF

clone_size: .
j_call: TRBJ2-7
cdr3_length: 13
v_call: TRBV19
d_call: TRBD2
cdr3_nt: TGTGCCACTCGACCCAGCGGGGGCTACGAGCAGTACTTC
cdr3_aa: CATRPSGGYEQYF

clone_size: .
j_call: TRBJ2-1
cdr3_length: 15
v_call: TRBV5-1
d_call: .
cdr3_nt: TGCGCCAGCAGCGTACAGGTATTTTGGACCAATGAGCAGTTCTTC
cdr3_aa: CASSVQVFWTNEQFF

clone_size: .
j_call: TRBJ1-2
cdr3_length: 14
v_call: TRBV2
d_call: .
cdr3_nt: TGTGCCAGCAGGGGGGACTCCAGCACCTATGGCTACACCTTC
cdr3_aa: CASRGDSSTYGYTF

clone_size: once
j_call: TRBJ2-7
cdr3_length: 14
v_call: TRBV11-2
d_call: .
cdr3_nt: TGTGCCAGCAGCTTAGATCGAGGGGGTTACGAGCAGTACTTC
cdr3_aa: CASSLDRGGYEQYF